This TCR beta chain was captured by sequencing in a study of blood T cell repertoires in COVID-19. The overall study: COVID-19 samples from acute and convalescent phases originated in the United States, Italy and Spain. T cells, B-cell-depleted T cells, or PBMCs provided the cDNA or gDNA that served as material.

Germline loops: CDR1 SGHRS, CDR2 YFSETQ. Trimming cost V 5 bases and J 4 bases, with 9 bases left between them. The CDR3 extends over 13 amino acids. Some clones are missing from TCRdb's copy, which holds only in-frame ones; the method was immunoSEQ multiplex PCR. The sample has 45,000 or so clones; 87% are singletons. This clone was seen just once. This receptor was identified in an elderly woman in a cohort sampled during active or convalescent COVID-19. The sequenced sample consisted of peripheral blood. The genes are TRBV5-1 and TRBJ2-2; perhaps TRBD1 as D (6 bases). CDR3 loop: CASRTGSTGELFF. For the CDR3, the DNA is TGCGCCAGCAGAACAGGGAGCACCGGGGAGCTGTTTTTT.